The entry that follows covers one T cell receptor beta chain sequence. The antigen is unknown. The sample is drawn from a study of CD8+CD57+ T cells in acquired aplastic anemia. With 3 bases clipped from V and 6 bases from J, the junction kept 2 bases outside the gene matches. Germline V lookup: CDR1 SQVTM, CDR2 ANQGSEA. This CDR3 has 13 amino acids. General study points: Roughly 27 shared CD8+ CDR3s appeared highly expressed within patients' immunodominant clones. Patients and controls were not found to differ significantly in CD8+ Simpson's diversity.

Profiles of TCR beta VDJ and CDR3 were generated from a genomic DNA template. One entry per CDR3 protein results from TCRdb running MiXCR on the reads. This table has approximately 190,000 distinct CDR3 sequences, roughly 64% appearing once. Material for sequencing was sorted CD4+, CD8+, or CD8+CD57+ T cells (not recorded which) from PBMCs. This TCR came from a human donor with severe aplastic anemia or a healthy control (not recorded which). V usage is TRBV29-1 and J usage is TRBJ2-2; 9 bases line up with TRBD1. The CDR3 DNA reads TGCAGCGTTGAGGGACAGGGCCCCGGGGAGCTGTTTTTT. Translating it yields CSVEGQGPGELFF.